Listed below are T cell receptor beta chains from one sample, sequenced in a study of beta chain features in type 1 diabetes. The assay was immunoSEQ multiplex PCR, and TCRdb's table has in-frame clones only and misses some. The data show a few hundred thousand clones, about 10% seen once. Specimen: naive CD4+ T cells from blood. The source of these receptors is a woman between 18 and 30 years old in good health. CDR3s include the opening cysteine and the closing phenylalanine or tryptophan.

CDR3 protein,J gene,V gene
CASSSTGGQDTEAFF,TRBJ1-1,TRBV7-3
CASSSQLTGDNSPLHF,TRBJ1-6,TRBV5-1
CASSPIRTEVTEAFF,TRBJ1-1,TRBV18
CASSKAATSEKADTQYF,TRBJ2-3,TRBV21-1
CASSYPGMGTEAFF,TRBJ1-1,TRBV7-2
CASSRQGNTGELFF,TRBJ2-2,TRBV5-1
CAGSNTGELFF,TRBJ2-2,TRBV28
CASSMMTSGGHTGELFF,TRBJ2-2,TRBV5-1
CASSLGTSSREQFF,TRBJ2-1,TRBV7-3
CSVPSWAGQETQYF,TRBJ2-5,TRBV29-1
CASSTRLADPYEQYF,TRBJ2-7,TRBV7-8
CASTLHRVDGELFF,TRBJ2-2,TRBV7-8
CASRSVSYEQYF,-,TRBV11-2
CASSVKLRPVEQYF,-,TRBV7-2
CAISEAGSSYNEQFF,TRBJ2-1,TRBV10-3
CASSLEASGASKNIQYF,TRBJ2-4,TRBV5-1
CASSEGLAGLGADTQYF,TRBJ2-3,TRBV5-1
CASSARPGTSGYGGGEQFF,TRBJ2-1,TRBV9
CASGGGQINEKLFF,TRBJ1-4,TRBV19
CASSLVEGQGGANVLTF,TRBJ2-6,TRBV5-1
CASSVHRGRTGELFF,TRBJ2-2,TRBV9
CAWGRTGSNYGYTF,TRBJ1-2,TRBV30
CSGQGWRVGAFF,TRBJ1-1,TRBV29-1
CASSDRGLETQYF,TRBJ2-5,TRBV28
CASSYGTGGADTQYF,TRBJ2-3,TRBV6-5
CSVEDSGARYGYTF,TRBJ1-2,TRBV29-1
CASSGPGANQPQHF,TRBJ1-5,TRBV7-3
CASSLGAGVDTEAFF,TRBJ1-1,TRBV7-3
CASSTALAGADNEQFF,TRBJ2-1,TRBV9
CASSQVTGTGTSYGYTF,TRBJ1-2,TRBV4-1
CASSQPASGGNEKLFF,TRBJ1-4,TRBV4-1
CSGGRGAIAEAFF,TRBJ1-1,TRBV29-1
CASSWTRGDTEAFF,TRBJ1-1,TRBV6-5
CASSLRSLSRLSSYEQYF,TRBJ2-7,TRBV5-6
CASSQGGLLGAEQFF,TRBJ2-1,TRBV4-1
CASSVSSQGVETQYF,TRBJ2-5,TRBV9
CASSLLTSNPGGTEAFF,TRBJ1-1,TRBV27
CASSQILGGDRRNEQFF,TRBJ2-1,TRBV4-1
CATSRDGTGVEKLFF,TRBJ1-4,TRBV15
CASSVSWTGSYSPLHF,TRBJ1-6,TRBV13
CASRRRQEHHEQYF,TRBJ2-7,TRBV27
CASSDKRNNEQFF,TRBJ2-1,TRBV7-2
CASGRTGGENYGYTF,TRBJ1-2,TRBV27
CASSLSPRASGRARETQYF,TRBJ2-5,TRBV28
CASSLELAGKYEQYF,TRBJ2-7,TRBV7-2